This TCR beta chain was identified in a study of T cell changes during pregnancy in multiple sclerosis. Assay used: immunoSEQ multiplex PCR; TCRdb lists only in-frame clones, some missing. The data contain approximately 48,000 clones, about 90% of them singletons. The sample in question was CD8+ T cells from peripheral blood mononuclear cells, obtained after pregnancy. The TCR was taken from a female donor with multiple sclerosis, enrolled in a pregnancy study.

The CDR3 is CASSLHGQGNTEAFF. DNA for the CDR3: TGTGCCAGCAGTTTACATGGACAGGGGAACACTGAAGCTTTCTTT. V gene TRBV27 combines with J gene TRBJ1-1; 8 positions match TRBD1. The CDR3 covers 15 residues. J lost 1 base, V lost 2 bases, and 3 bases had no gene match. Germline V gene data show CDR1 as MNHEY and CDR2 as SMNVEV (reference sequence).